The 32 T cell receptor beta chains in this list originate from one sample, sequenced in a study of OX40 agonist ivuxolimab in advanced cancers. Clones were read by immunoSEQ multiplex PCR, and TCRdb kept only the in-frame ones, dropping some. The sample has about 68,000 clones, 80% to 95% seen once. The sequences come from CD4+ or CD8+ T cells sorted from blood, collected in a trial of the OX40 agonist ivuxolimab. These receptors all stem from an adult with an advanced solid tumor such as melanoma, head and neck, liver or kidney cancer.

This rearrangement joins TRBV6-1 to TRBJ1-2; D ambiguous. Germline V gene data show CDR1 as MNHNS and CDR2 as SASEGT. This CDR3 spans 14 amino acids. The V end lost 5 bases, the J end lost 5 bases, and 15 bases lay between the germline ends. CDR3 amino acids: CASSLRRSQYGYTF. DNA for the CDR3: TGTGCCAGCAGTTTACGTCGGAGCCAATATGGCTACACCTTC.

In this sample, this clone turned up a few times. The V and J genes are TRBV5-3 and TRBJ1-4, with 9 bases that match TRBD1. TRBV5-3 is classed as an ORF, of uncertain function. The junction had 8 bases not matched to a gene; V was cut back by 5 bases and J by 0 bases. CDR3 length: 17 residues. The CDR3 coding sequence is TGTGCCAGAAGGGCGGACAGGGGCCGAGCAACTAATGAAAAACTGTTTTTT. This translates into CARRADRGRATNEKLFF.

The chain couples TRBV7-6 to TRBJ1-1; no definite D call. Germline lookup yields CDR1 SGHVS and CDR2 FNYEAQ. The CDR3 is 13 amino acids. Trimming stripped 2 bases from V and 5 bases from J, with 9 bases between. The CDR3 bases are TGTGCCAGCAGCTTAAGTAAGGGAACTGAAGCTTTCTTT. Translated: CASSLSKGTEAFF.

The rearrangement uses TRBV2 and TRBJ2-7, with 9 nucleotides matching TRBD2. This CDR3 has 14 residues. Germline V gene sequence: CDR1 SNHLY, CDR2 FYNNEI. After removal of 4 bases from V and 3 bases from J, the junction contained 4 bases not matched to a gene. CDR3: CASSVTSGYYEQYF. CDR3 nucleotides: TGTGCCAGCAGTGTTACTAGCGGGTACTACGAGCAGTACTTC.

The CDR3 region is CASSFLGVGTNEKLFF. The CDR3 nucleotides are TGTGCCAGCAGCTTTCTAGGAGTGGGAACTAATGAAAAACTGTTTTTT. This rearrangement joins TRBV5-6 to TRBJ1-4; D gene unclear. V dropped 2 bases and J dropped 1 base, with 12 bases sitting between them. CDR1 and CDR2 (germline): SGHDT, YYEEEE. The CDR3 runs to 16 residues.

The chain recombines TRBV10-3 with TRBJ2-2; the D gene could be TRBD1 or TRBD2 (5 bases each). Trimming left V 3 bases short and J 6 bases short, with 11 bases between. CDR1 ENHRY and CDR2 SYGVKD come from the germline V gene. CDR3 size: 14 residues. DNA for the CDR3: TGTGCCATCAGTGAAGGCAGGGACGCCGGGGAGCTGTTTTTT. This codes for CAISEGRDAGELFF.

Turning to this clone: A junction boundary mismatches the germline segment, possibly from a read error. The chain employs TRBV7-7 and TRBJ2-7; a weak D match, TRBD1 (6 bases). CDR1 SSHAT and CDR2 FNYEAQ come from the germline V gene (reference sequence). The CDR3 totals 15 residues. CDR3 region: CASSFCQGRTYEQYF. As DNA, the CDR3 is TGTGCTAGCAGCTTTTGTCAGGGGCGAACCTACGAGCAGTACTTC.

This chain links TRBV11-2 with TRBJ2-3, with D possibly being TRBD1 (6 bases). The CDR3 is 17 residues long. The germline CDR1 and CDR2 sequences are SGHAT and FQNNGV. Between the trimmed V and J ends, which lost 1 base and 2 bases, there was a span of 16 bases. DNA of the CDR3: TGTGCCAGCAGCTTAGTTCTAAAGGACAGACACACAGATACGCAGTATTTT. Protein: CASSLVLKDRHTDTQYF.

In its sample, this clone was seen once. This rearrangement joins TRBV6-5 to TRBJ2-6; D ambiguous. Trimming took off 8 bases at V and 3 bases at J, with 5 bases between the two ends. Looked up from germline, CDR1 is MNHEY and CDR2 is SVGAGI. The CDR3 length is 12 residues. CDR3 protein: CASYSGANVLTF. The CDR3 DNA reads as TGTGCCAGCTATAGTGGGGCCAACGTCCTGACTTTC.

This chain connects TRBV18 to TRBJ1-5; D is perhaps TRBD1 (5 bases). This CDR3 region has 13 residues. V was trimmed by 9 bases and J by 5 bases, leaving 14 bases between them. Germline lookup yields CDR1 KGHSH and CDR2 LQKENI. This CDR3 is CASCEGSDQPQHF. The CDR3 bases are TGTGCCAGTTGCGAGGGGTCCGATCAGCCCCAGCATTTT. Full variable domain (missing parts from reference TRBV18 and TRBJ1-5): NAGVMQNPRHLVRRRGQEARLRCSPMKGHSHVYWYRQLPEEGLKFMVYLQKENIIDESGMPKERFSAEFPKEGPSILRIQQVVRGDSAAYFCASCEGSDQPQHFGDGTRLSIL.

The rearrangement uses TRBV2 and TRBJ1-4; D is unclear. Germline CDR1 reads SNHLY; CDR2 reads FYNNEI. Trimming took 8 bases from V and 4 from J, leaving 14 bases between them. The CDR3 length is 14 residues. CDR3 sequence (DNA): TGTGCCAGCGCAGCTGACGGCCTTAATGAAAAACTGTTTTTT. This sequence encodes CASAADGLNEKLFF.

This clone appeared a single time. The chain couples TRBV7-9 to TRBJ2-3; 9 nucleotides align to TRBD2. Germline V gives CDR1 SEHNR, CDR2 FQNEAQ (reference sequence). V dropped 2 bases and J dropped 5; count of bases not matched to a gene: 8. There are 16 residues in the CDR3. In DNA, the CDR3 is TGTGCCAGCAGCTTACGGCTAGCGGGATCGGAAGATACGCAGTATTTT. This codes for CASSLRLAGSEDTQYF.

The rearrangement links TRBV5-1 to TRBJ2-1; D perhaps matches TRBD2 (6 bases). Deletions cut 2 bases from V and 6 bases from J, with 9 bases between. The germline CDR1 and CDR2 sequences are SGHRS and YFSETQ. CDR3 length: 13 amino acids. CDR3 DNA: TGCGCCAGCAGCTTCGGGGGAAGCAATGAGCAGTTCTTC. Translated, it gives CASSFGGSNEQFF.

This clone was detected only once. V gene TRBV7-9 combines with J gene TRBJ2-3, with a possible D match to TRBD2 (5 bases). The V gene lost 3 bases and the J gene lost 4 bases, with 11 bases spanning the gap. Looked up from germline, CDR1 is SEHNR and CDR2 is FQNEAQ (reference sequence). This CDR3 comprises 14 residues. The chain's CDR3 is CASSFGVSSDTQYF. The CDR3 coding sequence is TGTGCCAGCAGCTTCGGGGTCTCGTCAGATACGCAGTATTTT.

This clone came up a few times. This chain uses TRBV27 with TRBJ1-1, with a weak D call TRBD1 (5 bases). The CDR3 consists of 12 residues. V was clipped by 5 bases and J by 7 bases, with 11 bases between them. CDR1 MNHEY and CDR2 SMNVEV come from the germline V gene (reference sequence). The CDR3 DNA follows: TGTGCCAGCAGTGACCGACAGAGTGAAGCTTTCTTT. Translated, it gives CASSDRQSEAFF.

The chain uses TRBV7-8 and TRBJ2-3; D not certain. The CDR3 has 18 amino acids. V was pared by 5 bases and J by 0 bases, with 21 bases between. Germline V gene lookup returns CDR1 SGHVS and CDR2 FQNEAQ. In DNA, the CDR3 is TGTGCCAGCAGCCCGGATAGCTCCCCCCAATTTAGCACAGATACGCAGTATTTT. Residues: CASSPDSSPQFSTDTQYF. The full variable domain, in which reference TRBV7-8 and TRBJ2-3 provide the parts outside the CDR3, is GAGVSQSPRYKVAKRGQDVALRCDPISGHVSLFWYQQALGQGPEFLTYFQNEAQLDKSGLPSDRFFAERPEGSVSTLKIQRTQQEDSAVYLCASSPDSSPQFSTDTQYFGPGTRLTVL.

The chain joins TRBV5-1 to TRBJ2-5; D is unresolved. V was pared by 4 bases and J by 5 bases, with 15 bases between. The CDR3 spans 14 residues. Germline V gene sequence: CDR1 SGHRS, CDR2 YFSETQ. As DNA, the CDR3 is TGCGCCAGCAGCCCCTCGTGGGCGTTGGAGACCCAGTACTTC. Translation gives CASSPSWALETQYF.

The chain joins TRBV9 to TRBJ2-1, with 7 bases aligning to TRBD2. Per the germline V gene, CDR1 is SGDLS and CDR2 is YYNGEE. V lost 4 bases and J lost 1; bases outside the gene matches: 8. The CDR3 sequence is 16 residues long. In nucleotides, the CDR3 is TGTGCCAGCAGCCCCCACGGGGGAGGGTCCTACAATGAGCAGTTCTTC. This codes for CASSPHGGGSYNEQFF. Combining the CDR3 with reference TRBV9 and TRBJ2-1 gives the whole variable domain DSGVTQTPKHLITATGQRVTLRCSPRSGDLSVYWYQQSLDQGLQFLIQYYNGEERAKGNILERFSAQQFPDLHSELNLSSLELGDSALYFCASSPHGGGSYNEQFFGPGTRLTVL.

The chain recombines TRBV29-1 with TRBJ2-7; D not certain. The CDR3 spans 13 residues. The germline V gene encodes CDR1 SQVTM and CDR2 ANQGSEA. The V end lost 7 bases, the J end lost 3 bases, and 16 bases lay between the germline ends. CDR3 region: CSALSGKNYEQYF. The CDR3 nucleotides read TGCAGCGCCCTGTCAGGAAAAAACTACGAGCAGTACTTC.

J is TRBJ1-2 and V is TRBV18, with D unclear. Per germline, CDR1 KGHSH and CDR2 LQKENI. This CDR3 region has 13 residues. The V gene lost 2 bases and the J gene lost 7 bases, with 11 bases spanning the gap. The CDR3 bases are TGTGCCAGCTCACCAGACGTCCCATCTGGCTACACCTTC. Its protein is CASSPDVPSGYTF. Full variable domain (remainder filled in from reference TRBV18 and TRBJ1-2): NAGVMQNPRHLVRRRGQEARLRCSPMKGHSHVYWYRQLPEEGLKFMVYLQKENIIDESGMPKERFSAEFPKEGPSILRIQQVVRGDSAAYFCASSPDVPSGYTFGSGTRLTVV.

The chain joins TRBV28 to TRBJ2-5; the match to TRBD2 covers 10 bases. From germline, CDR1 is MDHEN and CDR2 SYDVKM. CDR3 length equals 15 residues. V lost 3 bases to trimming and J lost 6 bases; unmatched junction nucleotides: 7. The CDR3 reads CASSFGASGGQTQYF. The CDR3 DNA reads TGTGCCAGCAGTTTCGGGGCTAGCGGGGGACAGACCCAGTACTTC. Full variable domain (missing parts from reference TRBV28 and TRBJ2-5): DVKVTQSSRYLVKRTGEKVFLECVQDMDHENMFWYRQDPGLGLRLIYFSYDVKMKEKGDIPEGYSVSREKKERFSLILESASTNQTSMYLCASSFGASGGQTQYFGPGTRLLVL.

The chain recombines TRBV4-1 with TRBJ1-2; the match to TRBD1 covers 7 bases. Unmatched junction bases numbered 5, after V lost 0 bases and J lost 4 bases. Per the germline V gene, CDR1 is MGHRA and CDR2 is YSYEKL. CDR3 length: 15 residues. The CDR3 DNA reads TGCGCCAGCAGCCAAGAGCAGGGGGTGGGCTATGGCTACACCTTC. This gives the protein CASSQEQGVGYGYTF.

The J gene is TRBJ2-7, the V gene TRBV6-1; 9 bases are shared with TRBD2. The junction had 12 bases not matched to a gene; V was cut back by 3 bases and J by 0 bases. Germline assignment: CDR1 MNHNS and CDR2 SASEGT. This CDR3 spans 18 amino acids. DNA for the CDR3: TGTGCCAGCAGTGACTATGGAGCGGGGGGCTTTCGCTCCTACGAGCAGTACTTC. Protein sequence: CASSDYGAGGFRSYEQYF.

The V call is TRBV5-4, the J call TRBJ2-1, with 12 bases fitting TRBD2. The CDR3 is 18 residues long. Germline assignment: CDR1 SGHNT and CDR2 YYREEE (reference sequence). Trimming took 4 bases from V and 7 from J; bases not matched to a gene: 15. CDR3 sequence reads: CASSLGTSGLSQDNEQFF. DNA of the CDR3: TGTGCCAGCAGCCTCGGGACTAGCGGGTTGTCTCAGGATAATGAGCAGTTCTTC.

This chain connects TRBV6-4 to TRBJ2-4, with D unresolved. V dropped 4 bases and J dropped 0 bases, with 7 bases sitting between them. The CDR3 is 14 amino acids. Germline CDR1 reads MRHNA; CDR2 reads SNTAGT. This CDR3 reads CASSGQVAKNIQYF. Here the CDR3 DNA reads TGTGCCAGCAGTGGTCAAGTAGCCAAAAACATTCAGTACTTC.

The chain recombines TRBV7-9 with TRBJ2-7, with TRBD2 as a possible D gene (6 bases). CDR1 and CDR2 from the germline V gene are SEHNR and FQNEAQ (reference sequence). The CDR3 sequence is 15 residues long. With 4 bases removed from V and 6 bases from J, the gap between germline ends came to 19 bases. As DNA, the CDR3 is TGTGCCAGCAGCTCGAACTCCGGGGCCGGGGGCGAGCAGTACTTC. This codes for CASSSNSGAGGEQYF.

In DNA form, the CDR3 reads TGTGCCAGCAGGTGGACAGGGTTCTACAATGAGCAGTTCTTC. Protein product: CASRWTGFYNEQFF. The chain is built from TRBV2 and TRBJ2-1, with TRBD1 matching 8 bases. CDR3 length: 14 amino acids. Per germline, CDR1 SNHLY and CDR2 FYNNEI. V dropped 6 bases and J dropped 3; count of bases not matched to a gene: 4.

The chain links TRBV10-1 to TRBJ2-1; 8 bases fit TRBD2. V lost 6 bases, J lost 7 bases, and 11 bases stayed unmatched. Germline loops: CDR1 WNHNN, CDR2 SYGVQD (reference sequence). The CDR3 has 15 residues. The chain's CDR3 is CASRSGTSAGNEQFF. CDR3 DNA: TGCGCCAGCAGGTCCGGGACTAGTGCCGGGAATGAGCAGTTCTTC.

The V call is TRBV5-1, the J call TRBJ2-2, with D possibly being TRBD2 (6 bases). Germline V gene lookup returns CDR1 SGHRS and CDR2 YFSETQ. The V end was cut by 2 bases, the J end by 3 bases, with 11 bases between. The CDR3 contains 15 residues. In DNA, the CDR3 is TGCGCCAGCAGCTTAGTGGGAGGCGACACCGGGGAGCTGTTTTTT. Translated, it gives CASSLVGGDTGELFF.

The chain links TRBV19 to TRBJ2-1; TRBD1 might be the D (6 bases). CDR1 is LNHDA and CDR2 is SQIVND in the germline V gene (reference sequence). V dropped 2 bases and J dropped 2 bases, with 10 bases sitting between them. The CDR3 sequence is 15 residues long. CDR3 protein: CASSISGATYNEQFF. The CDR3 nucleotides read TGTGCCAGTAGTATATCAGGGGCCACCTACAATGAGCAGTTCTTC.

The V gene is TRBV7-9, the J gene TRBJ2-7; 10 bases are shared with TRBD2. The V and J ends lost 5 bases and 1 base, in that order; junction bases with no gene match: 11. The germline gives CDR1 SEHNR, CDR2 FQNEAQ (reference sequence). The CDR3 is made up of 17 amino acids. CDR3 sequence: CASSKGLATDRSYEQYF. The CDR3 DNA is TGTGCCAGCAGCAAGGGACTAGCGACTGATAGATCCTACGAGCAGTACTTC. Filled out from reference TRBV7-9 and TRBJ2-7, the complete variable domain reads DTGVSQNPRHKITKRGQNVTFRCDPISEHNRLYWYRQTLGQGPEFLTYFQNEAQLEKSRLLSDRFSAERPKGSFSTLEIQRTEQGDSAMYLCASSKGLATDRSYEQYFGPGTRLTVT.

The CDR3 is CASSLGGTEYEQYF. The CDR3 DNA follows: TGTGCCAGCAGCTTGGGGGGGACAGAATACGAGCAGTACTTC. This chain joins TRBV5-4 and TRBJ2-7; TRBD1 agrees at 7 bases. The V gene's germline CDR1 is SGHNT and CDR2 YYREEE (reference sequence). The V and J ends lost 0 bases and 4 bases, in that order; junction bases with no gene match: 4. This CDR3 comprises 14 residues. Full variable domain (rest looked up from reference TRBV5-4 and TRBJ2-7): ETGVTQSPTHLIKTRGQQVTLRCSSQSGHNTVSWYQQALGQGPQFIFQYYREEENGRGNFPPRFSGLQFPNYSSELNVNALELDDSALYLCASSLGGTEYEQYFGPGTRLTVT.